The T cell receptor (beta chain) described here comes from a study of radiation and T cells in renal cell carcinoma. Study as a whole: Nephrectomy followed 15 Gy stereotactic body radiation by 4 weeks. Findings and caveats of the study: No pretreatment tumor biopsies were available for baseline clonotypes. In blood, top tumor clones expanded by 2 weeks, shrinking by 4.

The assay was immunoSEQ multiplex PCR, and TCRdb's table has in-frame clones only and misses some. The table includes more than 95,000 clones, 65% to 85% detected once. As concerns this clone: What it recognizes is unknown.

Time point: blood 2 weeks post-SBRT. Specified treatment: 15 Gy SBRT to primary tumor, nephrectomy 4 weeks later. J lost 2 bases, V lost 0 bases, and 2 bases had no gene match. The CDR3 totals 15 residues. Germline V gene sequence: CDR1 SGHNT, CDR2 YENEEA. J is TRBJ2-3 and V is TRBV11-3; 7 bases align to TRBD2. This TCR was recovered from a man aged 45-60 years with renal cell carcinoma. The starting material was blood, obtained from a patient whose treatment included radiotherapy and nephrectomy. CDR3 residues: CASSLEGRVTDTQYF. CDR3 nucleotide sequence: TGTGCCAGCAGCTTAGAAGGGAGGGTCACAGATACGCAGTATTTT.